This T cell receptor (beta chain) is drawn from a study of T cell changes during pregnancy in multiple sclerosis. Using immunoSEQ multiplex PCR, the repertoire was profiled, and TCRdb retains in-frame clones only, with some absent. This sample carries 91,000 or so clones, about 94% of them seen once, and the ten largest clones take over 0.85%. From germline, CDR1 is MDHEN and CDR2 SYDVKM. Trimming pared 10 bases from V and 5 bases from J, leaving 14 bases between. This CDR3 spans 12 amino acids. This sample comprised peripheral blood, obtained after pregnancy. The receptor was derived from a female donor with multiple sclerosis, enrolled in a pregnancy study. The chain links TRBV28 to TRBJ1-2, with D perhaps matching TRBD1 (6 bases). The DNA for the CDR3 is TGTGCCACCGGGCAGGGGCAATATGGCTACACCTTC. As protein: CATGQGQYGYTF.